The clone carrying this T cell receptor beta chain showed up many times. What it binds is unknown. Relative to the germline gene, one junction end is altered; a read error may explain this. The sample belongs to a study of T-cell memory formation after mild COVID-19. Whole-study results and caveats: A subset of responding clones appeared in pre-infection memory, suggesting cross-reactive memory joined. While clones contracting from day 15 to 85 were balanced between CD4 and CD8, later expanders leaned CD4+.

Using its own MiXCR run on the 5' RACE reads, TCRdb lists one record per CDR3 protein. The sample includes fewer than 350,000 distinct CDR3 sequences, around 8% seen only once; the top ten take approximately 23%. The receptor was isolated from a man between 18 and 29 years old who had mild COVID-19 (a few samples of this study predate the infection). Cell type and time point are not known. Material: PBMCs or a T cell subset sorted from them (not recorded which).

CDR3 DNA: TGCGCCAGCACCCAAGAGTCGGCTATCCAAGAGACCCAGTACTTC. Translation gives CASTQESAIQETQYF. The chain is built from TRBV4-1 and TRBJ2-5; D gene unclear. Germline CDR1 MGHRA, CDR2 YSYEKL. This CDR3 has 15 amino acids.